A single sample is the source of the 2 T cell receptor beta chains below, sequenced in a study of blood T cell repertoires in COVID-19. The assay was immunoSEQ multiplex PCR, and TCRdb's table has in-frame clones only and misses some. The sample shows 200,000 to 250,000 clones, about 83% of them seen only once. The sample taken for sequencing was peripheral blood. The origin of the receptors is a man aged 55 to 70 who had recovered from COVID-19.

The chain has TRBV5-1 and TRBJ2-3; D remains unclear. This CDR3 has 14 residues. Germline values: CDR1 SGHRS, CDR2 YFSETQ. V was clipped by 0 bases and J by 4 bases, with 9 bases between them. The CDR3 sequence is CASSLEKESDTQYF. CDR3 sequence (DNA): TGCGCCAGCAGCTTGGAGAAGGAGTCAGATACGCAGTATTTT.

The chain combines TRBV10-3 with TRBJ1-2, with a tentative D call TRBD1 (5 bases). The CDR3 length is 15 residues. V was shortened by 2 bases and J by 8 bases, with 18 bases between the two germline ends. From germline, CDR1 is ENHRY and CDR2 SYGVKD. The CDR3 DNA reads as TGTGCCATCAGTGAGGGGGCAGGACGCCTGGGAGGCTACACCTTC. Its translation is CAISEGAGRLGGYTF.